This T cell receptor beta chain was sequenced in a study of control samples from healthy donors and cancer patients. Profiling relied on immunoSEQ multiplex PCR, and the TCRdb table lists in-frame clones only, not all of them. Found here are 90,000 to 150,000 clones, more than 85% of them singletons; the top ten hold 6.5% to 9%. The CDR3 runs to 13 residues. Per the germline V gene, CDR1 is KGHDR and CDR2 is SFDVKD. V lost 7 bases and J lost 4, with 12 bases in between. The chain links TRBV24-1 to TRBJ1-1; the D gene is possibly TRBD1 (5 bases). The TCR originated in a young woman in good health. What was sequenced was blood. The DNA for the CDR3 is TGTGCCACCAGCGGGGGAATCGGCACTGAAGCTTTCTTT. Translated, it gives CATSGGIGTEAFF.